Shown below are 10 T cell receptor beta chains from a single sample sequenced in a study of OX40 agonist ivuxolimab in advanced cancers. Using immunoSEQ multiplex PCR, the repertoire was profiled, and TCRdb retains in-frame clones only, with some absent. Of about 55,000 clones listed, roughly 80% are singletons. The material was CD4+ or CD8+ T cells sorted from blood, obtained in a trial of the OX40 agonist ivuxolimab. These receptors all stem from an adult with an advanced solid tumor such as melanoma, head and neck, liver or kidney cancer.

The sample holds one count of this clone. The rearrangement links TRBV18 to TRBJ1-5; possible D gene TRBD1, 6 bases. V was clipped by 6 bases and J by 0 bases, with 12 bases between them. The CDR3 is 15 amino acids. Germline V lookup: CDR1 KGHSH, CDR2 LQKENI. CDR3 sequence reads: CASSPTGGSNQPQHF. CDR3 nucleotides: TGTGCCAGCTCCCCGACAGGCGGTAGCAATCAGCCCCAGCATTTT.

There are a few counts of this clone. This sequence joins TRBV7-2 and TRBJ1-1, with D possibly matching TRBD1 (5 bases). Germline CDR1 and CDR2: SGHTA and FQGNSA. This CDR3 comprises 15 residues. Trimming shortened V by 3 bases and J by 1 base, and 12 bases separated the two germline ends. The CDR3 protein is CASSLTRGPNTEAFF. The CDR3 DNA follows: TGTGCCAGCAGCTTGACCCGGGGCCCGAACACTGAAGCTTTCTTT.

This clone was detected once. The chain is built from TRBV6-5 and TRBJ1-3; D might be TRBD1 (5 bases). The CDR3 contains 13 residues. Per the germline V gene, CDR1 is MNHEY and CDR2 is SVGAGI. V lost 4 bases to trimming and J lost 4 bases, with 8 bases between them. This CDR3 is CASSWGLGNTIYF. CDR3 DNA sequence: TGTGCCAGCAGTTGGGGACTCGGAAACACCATATATTTT.

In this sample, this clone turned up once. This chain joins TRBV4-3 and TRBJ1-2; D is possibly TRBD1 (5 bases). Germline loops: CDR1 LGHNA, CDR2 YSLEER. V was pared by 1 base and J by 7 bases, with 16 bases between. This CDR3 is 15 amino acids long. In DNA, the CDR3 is TGCGCCAGCAGCCAAGCATCCAGGGAAATAGCTGGCTACACCTTC. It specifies CASSQASREIAGYTF.

CDR3 sequence: CASSQVVSGEETQYF. Here the CDR3 DNA reads TGTGCCAGCAGCCAAGTTGTCAGCGGGGAAGAGACCCAGTACTTC. The chain is built from TRBV14 and TRBJ2-5; 7 nucleotides agree with TRBD2. The V gene's germline CDR1 is SGHDN and CDR2 FVKESK. Trimming at V came to 1 base and at J to 3 bases, leaving 5 bases not matched to a gene. The CDR3 length is 15 residues.

The CDR3: CASSPRTSGGTYEQYF. In DNA, the CDR3 is TGTGCCAGCAGCCCTCGGACTAGCGGGGGGACCTACGAGCAGTACTTC. This rearrangement joins TRBV11-2 to TRBJ2-7; 14 nucleotides align to TRBD2. The CDR3 is made up of 16 amino acids. V shed 5 bases, J shed 2 bases, and the junction held 5 bases outside the gene matches. Germline loops: CDR1 SGHAT, CDR2 FQNNGV.

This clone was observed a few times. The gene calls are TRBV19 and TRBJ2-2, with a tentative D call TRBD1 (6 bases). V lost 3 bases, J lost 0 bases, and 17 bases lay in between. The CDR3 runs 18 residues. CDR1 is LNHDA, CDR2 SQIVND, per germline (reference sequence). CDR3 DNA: TGTGCCAGTAGTATTGAGTGGGGGCCCAGGGCGAACACCGGGGAGCTGTTTTTT. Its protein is CASSIEWGPRANTGELFF.

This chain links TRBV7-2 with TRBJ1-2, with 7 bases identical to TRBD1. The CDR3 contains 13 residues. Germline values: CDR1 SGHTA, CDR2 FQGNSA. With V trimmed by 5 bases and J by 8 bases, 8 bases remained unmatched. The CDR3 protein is CASSPDRDLGYTF. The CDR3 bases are TGTGCCAGCAGCCCCGACAGGGATTTAGGCTACACCTTC. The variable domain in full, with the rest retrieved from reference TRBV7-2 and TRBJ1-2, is GAGVSQSPSNKVTEKGKDVELRCDPISGHTALYWYRQSLGQGLEFLIYFQGNSAPDKSGLPSDRFSAERTGGSVSTLTIQRTQQEDSAVYLCASSPDRDLGYTFGSGTRLTVV.

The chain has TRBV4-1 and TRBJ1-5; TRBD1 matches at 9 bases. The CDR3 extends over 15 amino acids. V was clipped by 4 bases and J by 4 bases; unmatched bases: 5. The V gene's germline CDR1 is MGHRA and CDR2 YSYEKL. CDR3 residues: CASSRGTGPNQPQHF. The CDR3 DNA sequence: TGCGCCAGCAGCCGAGGGACAGGGCCAAATCAGCCCCAGCATTTT.

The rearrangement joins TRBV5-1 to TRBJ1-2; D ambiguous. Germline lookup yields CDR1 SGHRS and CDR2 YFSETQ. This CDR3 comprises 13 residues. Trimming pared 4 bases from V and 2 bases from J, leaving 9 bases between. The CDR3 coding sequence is TGCGCCAGCAGCCCCGACGGGAACTATGGCTACACCTTC. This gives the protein CASSPDGNYGYTF.